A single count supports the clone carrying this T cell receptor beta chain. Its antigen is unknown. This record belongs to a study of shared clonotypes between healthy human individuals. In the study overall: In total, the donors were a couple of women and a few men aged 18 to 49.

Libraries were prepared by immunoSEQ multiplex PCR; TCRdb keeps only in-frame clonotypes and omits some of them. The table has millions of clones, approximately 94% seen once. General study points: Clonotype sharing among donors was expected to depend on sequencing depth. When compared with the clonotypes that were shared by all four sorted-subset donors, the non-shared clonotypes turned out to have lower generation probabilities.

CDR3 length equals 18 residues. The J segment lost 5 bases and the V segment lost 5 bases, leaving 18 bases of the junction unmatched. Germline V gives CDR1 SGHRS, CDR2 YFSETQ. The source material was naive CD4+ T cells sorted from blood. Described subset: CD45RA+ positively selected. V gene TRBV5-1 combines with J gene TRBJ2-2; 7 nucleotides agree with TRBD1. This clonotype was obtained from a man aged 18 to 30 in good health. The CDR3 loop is CASSSTVGGNYKTGELFF. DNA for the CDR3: TGCGCCAGCAGTTCAACTGTAGGGGGCAATTATAAAACCGGGGAGCTGTTTTTT. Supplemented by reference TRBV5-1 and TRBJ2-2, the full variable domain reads KAGVTQTPRYLIKTRGQQVTLSCSPISGHRSVSWYQQTPGQGLQFLFEYFSETQRNKGNFPGRFSGRQFSNSRSEMNVSTLELGDSALYLCASSSTVGGNYKTGELFFGEGSRLTVL.